This passage covers 20 T cell receptor beta chains from one sample sequenced in a study of shared clonotypes between healthy human individuals. Naive CD8 cells were CD45RO-negative, positively selected for CCR7, excluding terminally differentiated effector memory CD45RA+ cells. The method was immunoSEQ multiplex PCR; TCRdb's version includes in-frame clones alone and lacks a portion of them. The sample records hundreds of thousands of clones, 95% being singletons. What was sequenced was naive CD8+ T cells sorted from blood. Receptors were obtained from a woman in her 30s in good health.

The chain combines TRBV5-6 with TRBJ2-1, with 8 bases matching TRBD2. Per the germline V gene, CDR1 is SGHDT and CDR2 is YYEEEE. The CDR3 is 17 residues long. The trim removed 5 bases at V and 6 bases at J, leaving 16 bases unmatched. The CDR3 spells CASSTTGRGDAGNEQFF. CDR3 sequence (DNA): TGTGCCAGCAGTACTACTGGGCGGGGGGACGCGGGCAATGAGCAGTTCTTC.

Turning to this clone: This specimen includes other DNA sequences encoding the same CDR3. V is TRBV19 and J is TRBJ2-7; TRBD2 agrees at 8 bases. This CDR3 is 14 amino acids long. J gave up 2 bases and V 5 bases, and 5 bases lay outside the gene matches. Germline lookup yields CDR1 LNHDA and CDR2 SQIVND (reference sequence). The CDR3 here is CASSPAGGPYEQYF. DNA for the CDR3: TGTGCCAGTAGTCCGGCGGGAGGACCCTACGAGCAGTACTTC.

The J gene is TRBJ2-1, the V gene TRBV5-6; 11 bases line up with TRBD1. The J segment lost 2 bases and the V segment lost 4 bases, leaving 2 bases of the junction unmatched. CDR1 is SGHDT and CDR2 is YYEEEE in the germline V gene. The CDR3 contains 15 residues. CDR3: CASSPDRGPYNEQFF. In DNA, the CDR3 is TGTGCCAGCAGCCCGGACAGGGGGCCCTACAATGAGCAGTTCTTC.

The chain carries TRBV27 and TRBJ1-2, with 8 bases fitting TRBD1. The germline CDR1 and CDR2 sequences are MNHEY and SMNVEV (reference sequence). The V gene end was trimmed by 5 bases and the J gene end by 8 bases; junction bases not matched to a gene: 13. The CDR3 totals 15 residues. The CDR3 nucleotides read TGTGCCAGCAGTCCCGGGACAGGAGGTGGTGCCGGCTACACCTTC. Amino acids: CASSPGTGGGAGYTF.

V and J are TRBV5-1 and TRBJ2-3; TRBD1 matches at 9 bases. Per the germline V gene, CDR1 is SGHRS and CDR2 is YFSETQ. Unmatched junction bases numbered 11, after V lost 2 bases and J lost 4 bases. The CDR3 runs to 17 residues. The CDR3 loop reads CASSFGRDRADPDTQYF. The CDR3 coding sequence is TGCGCCAGCAGCTTTGGCCGGGACAGGGCAGATCCAGATACGCAGTATTTT.

The rearrangement links TRBV30 to TRBJ2-5, with TRBD2 matching 10 bases. The J call may be in error: the DNA end matches TRBJ2-7 better. Per the germline V gene, CDR1 is GTSNPN and CDR2 is SVGIG (reference sequence). The CDR3 sequence is 14 residues long. The CDR3 protein is CAWGEREGHYEQYF. The CDR3 coding sequence is TGTGCCTGGGGAGAGCGGGAGGGCCACTACGAGCAGTACTTC.

The rearrangement uses TRBV28 and TRBJ2-7; possible D gene TRBD2, 6 bases. Germline CDR1 is MDHEN and CDR2 is SYDVKM. V was pared by 7 bases and J by 0 bases, with 16 bases between. The CDR3 extends over 15 amino acids. CDR3 amino acids: CASTPPGTPSYEQYF. CDR3 nucleotide sequence: TGTGCCAGCACCCCCCCCGGGACTCCCTCCTACGAGCAGTACTTC.

The rearrangement links TRBV19 to TRBJ2-1; D call uncertain. Germline V gene data show CDR1 as LNHDA and CDR2 as SQIVND (reference sequence). CDR3 length: 12 amino acids. The V and J ends lost 6 bases and 5 bases respectively, with 8 bases between them. The CDR3 bases are TGTGCCAGTAGGCAGACTCACAATGAGCAGTTCTTC. It codes for CASRQTHNEQFF.

This chain uses TRBV14 with TRBJ2-2; D not resolved. Per germline, CDR1 SGHDN and CDR2 FVKESK. V was shortened by 3 bases and J by 7 bases, with 15 bases between the two germline ends. The CDR3 spans 15 residues. DNA for the CDR3: TGTGCCAGCAGCCAGGCAAAAGCTTTCGGCGGGGAGCTGTTTTTT. Protein: CASSQAKAFGGELFF.

This rearrangement joins TRBV28 to TRBJ1-6; 10 nucleotides align to TRBD1. This CDR3 has 14 amino acids. Germline V CDR1 and CDR2: MDHEN, SYDVKM. Trimming removed 6 bases from V and 12 bases from J; junction bases left unmatched: 8. CDR3 nucleotide sequence: TGTGCCAGCAGACCCCCCGGGACAGGGGAACCCCTCCACTTT. Its protein product is CASRPPGTGEPLHF.

The count of this clone is one. The chain recombines TRBV11-2 with TRBJ2-7; D not resolved. Germline V lookup: CDR1 SGHAT, CDR2 FQNNGV. V gave up 4 bases and J gave up 1 base, with 11 bases separating them. CDR3 length: 14 amino acids. The CDR3 nucleotides are TGTGCCAGCAGCTCCACCCCGGAATCCTACGAGCAGTACTTC. This encodes CASSSTPESYEQYF. Variable domain in full (rest from reference TRBV11-2 and TRBJ2-7): EAGVAQSPRYKIIEKRQSVAFWCNPISGHATLYWYQQILGQGPKLLIQFQNNGVVDDSQLPKDRFSAERLKGVDSTLKIQPAKLEDSAVYLCASSSTPESYEQYFGPGTRLTVT.

This clone appeared a single time. The chain joins TRBV5-1 to TRBJ1-4; the D gene is possibly TRBD1 (6 bases). The CDR3 is 13 residues long. Germline CDR1 reads SGHRS; CDR2 reads YFSETQ. The V end was cut by 0 bases, the J end by 15 bases, with 15 bases between. In DNA form, the CDR3 reads TGCGCCAGCAGCTTGGGGGACAACTATGAATTGTTTTTT. Translation: CASSLGDNYELFF.

The CDR3 bases are TGTGCCAGCAGTTTAACCTTTGACAGGGGACGGGATGAAAAACTGTTTTTT. Its translation: CASSLTFDRGRDEKLFF. This rearrangement joins TRBV28 to TRBJ1-4, with TRBD1 identical over 8 bases. The CDR3 has 17 amino acids. Germline trimming cut 2 bases from V and 6 bases from J; bases unmatched to any gene: 11. Germline-derived CDR1 and CDR2 are MDHEN and SYDVKM.

This chain connects TRBV9 to TRBJ2-7; D is perhaps TRBD2 (5 bases). This CDR3 is built from 13 residues. V dropped 4 bases and J dropped 6 bases, with 14 bases sitting between them. The germline V gene encodes CDR1 SGDLS and CDR2 YYNGEE. The CDR3, as DNA: TGTGCCAGCAGCTCCGGACTGCTCCGCGAGCAGTACTTC. Protein sequence: CASSSGLLREQYF.

This rearrangement joins TRBV7-2 to TRBJ1-1, with D uncertain. Germline V lookup: CDR1 SGHTA, CDR2 FQGNSA. The length of the CDR3 is 14 residues. With 5 bases removed from V and 7 bases from J, the gap between germline ends came to 17 bases. The CDR3 DNA reads TGTGCCAGCAGCGGCCGGGCCCCTTTGGTTGAAGCTTTCTTT. Translation gives CASSGRAPLVEAFF. The full variable domain, its missing parts supplied by reference TRBV7-2 and TRBJ1-1, is GAGVSQSPSNKVTEKGKDVELRCDPISGHTALYWYRQSLGQGLEFLIYFQGNSAPDKSGLPSDRFSAERTGGSVSTLTIQRTQQEDSAVYLCASSGRAPLVEAFFGQGTRLTVV.

The rearrangement links TRBV30 to TRBJ1-5; tentatively, D is TRBD1 (5 bases). There are 13 residues in the CDR3. Deletions cut 1 base from V and 7 bases from J, with 11 bases between. From germline, CDR1 is GTSNPN and CDR2 SVGIG (reference sequence). CDR3 in amino acids: CAWSDMGGQPQHF. DNA for the CDR3: TGTGCCTGGAGTGATATGGGGGGACAGCCCCAGCATTTT.

The chain links TRBV13 to TRBJ2-5; 11 bases fit TRBD1. V shed 5 bases, J shed 3 bases, and the junction held 5 bases outside the gene matches. CDR1 and CDR2 (germline): PRHDT, FYEKMQ (reference sequence). The length of the CDR3 is 15 residues. CDR3 bases: TGTGCCAGCAGCGATCGGGACAGGGGGAAAGAGACCCAGTACTTC. The encoded protein is CASSDRDRGKETQYF.

The gene calls are TRBV7-9 and TRBJ2-3, with 11 bases that match TRBD2. The CDR3 is made up of 15 amino acids. CDR1 and CDR2 from the germline V gene are SEHNR and FQNEAQ (reference sequence). V dropped 4 bases and J dropped 4; count of bases not matched to a gene: 4. CDR3 DNA: TGTGCCAGCAGCTCACGACTAGCGGGATCAGATACGCAGTATTTT. Residues: CASSSRLAGSDTQYF. The entire variable domain, with the rest obtained from reference TRBV7-9 and TRBJ2-3, is as follows: DTGVSQNPRHKITKRGQNVTFRCDPISEHNRLYWYRQTLGQGPEFLTYFQNEAQLEKSRLLSDRFSAERPKGSFSTLEIQRTEQGDSAMYLCASSSRLAGSDTQYFGPGTRLTVL.

The J gene is TRBJ2-1, the V gene TRBV5-6; no firm D call. V lost 1 base to trimming and J lost 11 bases, with 10 bases between them. Germline V gives CDR1 SGHDT, CDR2 YYEEEE. This CDR3 has 12 residues. CDR3 in DNA: TGTGCCAGCAGCTTGAACAGCGCCCAGCAGTTCTTC. The encoded protein is CASSLNSAQQFF.

The genes are TRBV7-9 and TRBJ2-7; D is unresolved. Germline V gene sequence: CDR1 SEHNR, CDR2 FQNEAQ (reference sequence). This CDR3 region has 12 residues. V dropped 3 bases and J dropped 7 bases, with 10 bases sitting between them. The CDR3 loop is CASSLALGEQYF. The CDR3 region has the DNA TGTGCCAGCAGCTTGGCGCTTGGGGAGCAGTACTTC.